This TCR beta chain was observed in a study of vaccination and CD4 T cells after COVID-19. Findings and caveats of the study: The median count of SARS-CoV-2-reactive clonotypes rose from about 20 to 38, not significantly.

Points on this clonotype: Its cognate antigen is unknown.

Treatment meaning: approximately 10-day PBMC culture with coronavirus spike peptide pools or control peptides (ViraFEST assay). ViraFEST expanded antigen-specific T cells with peptide pools, then sequenced TCRs. Each well held 2 million or so PBMCs in IL-2 (10 IU/ml) medium with roughly 11 ug/ml peptide pools. The ends were cut back, 8 bases at V and 2 bases at J, with 15 bases in the middle. The CDR3 is made up of 15 amino acids. Per germline, CDR1 SGHAT and CDR2 FQNNGV. The Oncomine TCR Beta short-read assay was applied to DNA of cultured CD4+ T cells. TCRdb reprocessed the PCR reads with MiXCR, giving one entry per CDR3 protein. The sample has about 13,000 distinct CDR3 sequences, under 55% seen once; the top ten hold 7.8%.

This TCR came from a human donor who had recovered from COVID-19. The sample consisted of CD4+ T cells from blood, cultured in vitro, taken after SARS-CoV-2 vaccination. The chain has TRBV11-2 and TRBJ2-2; D gene uncertain. This chain's CDR3 is CASQRGPHNTGELFF. In DNA form, the CDR3 reads TGTGCCAGCCAACGTGGACCTCACAACACCGGGGAGCTGTTTTTT.